The clone carrying this TCR beta chain was seen repeatedly, ten times or more. The junction departs from germline at one end; a sequencing error may be responsible. The source of the sample is a study of early T cells in non-severe SARS-CoV-2 infection. TCRdb re-called the 5' RACE reads with MiXCR, one entry per CDR3 protein. The repertoire consists of approximately 83,000 distinct CDR3 sequences, with over 12% occurring once and the leading ten covering 3% to 3.5%. The sample consisted of whole blood. This TCR derives from an adult who was a healthcare worker with PCR-confirmed SARS-CoV-2 infection or an uninfected control (not recorded which).

The CDR3 DNA follows: TGTGCCACCAGTGACCCGGGGACTAGCGGACTCAACTTC. Amino acid sequence: CATSDPGTSGLNF. The chain carries TRBV24-1 and TRBJ2-7; 11 bases match TRBD2. From germline, CDR1 is KGHDR and CDR2 SFDVKD. The CDR3 spans 13 residues.